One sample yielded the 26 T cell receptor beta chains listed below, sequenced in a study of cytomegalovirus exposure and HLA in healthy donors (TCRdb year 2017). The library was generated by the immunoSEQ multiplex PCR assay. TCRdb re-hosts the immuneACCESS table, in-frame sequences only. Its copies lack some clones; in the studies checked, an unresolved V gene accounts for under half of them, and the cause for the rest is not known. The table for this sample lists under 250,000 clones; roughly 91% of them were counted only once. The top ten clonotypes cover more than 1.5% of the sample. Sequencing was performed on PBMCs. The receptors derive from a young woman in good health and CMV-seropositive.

This chain's CDR3 is CASSISASGTYEQYF. The CDR3 DNA sequence: TGTGCCAGTAGTATCTCGGCTAGCGGAACCTACGAGCAGTACTTC. The V call is TRBV19, the J call TRBJ2-7; 7 nucleotides align to TRBD2. The ends lost 3 bases at V and 2 bases at J; junction bases unmatched: 7. The CDR3 runs 15 residues. Germline CDR1 is LNHDA and CDR2 is SQIVND (reference sequence).

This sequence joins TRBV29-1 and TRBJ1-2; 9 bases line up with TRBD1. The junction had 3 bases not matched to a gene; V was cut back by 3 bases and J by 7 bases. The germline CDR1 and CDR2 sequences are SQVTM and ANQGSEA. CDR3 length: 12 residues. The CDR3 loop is CSVDGQGIGYTF. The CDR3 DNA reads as TGCAGCGTTGATGGACAGGGGATTGGCTACACCTTC.

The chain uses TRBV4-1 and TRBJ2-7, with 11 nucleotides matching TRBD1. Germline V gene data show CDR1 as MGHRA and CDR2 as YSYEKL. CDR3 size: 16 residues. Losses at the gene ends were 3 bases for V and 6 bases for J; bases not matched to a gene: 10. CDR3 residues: CASSQYPGQGGREQYF. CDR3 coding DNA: TGCGCCAGCAGCCAGTACCCGGGACAGGGGGGACGCGAGCAGTACTTC.

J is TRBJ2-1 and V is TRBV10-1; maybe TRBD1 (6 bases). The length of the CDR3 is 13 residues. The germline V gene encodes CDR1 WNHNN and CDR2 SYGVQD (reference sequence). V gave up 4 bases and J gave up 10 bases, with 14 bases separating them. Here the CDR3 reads CASSGSGQYEQFF. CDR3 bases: TGCGCCAGCAGTGGTTCGGGACAATACGAGCAGTTCTTC.

The DNA for the CDR3 is TGTGCCAGCAGATCCCCCGCGCTAGCGGGAGTCTACAATGAGCAGTTCTTC. Its translation: CASRSPALAGVYNEQFF. The J gene is TRBJ2-1, the V gene TRBV7-8; TRBD2 matches 10 bases. Germline lookup yields CDR1 SGHVS and CDR2 FQNEAQ. There are 17 residues in the CDR3. The junction had 11 bases not matched to a gene; V was cut back by 6 bases and J by 3 bases.

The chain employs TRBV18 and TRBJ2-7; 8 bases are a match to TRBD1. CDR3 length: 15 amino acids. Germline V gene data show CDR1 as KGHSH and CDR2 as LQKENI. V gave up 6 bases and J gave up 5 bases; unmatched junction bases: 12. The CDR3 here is CASSQGQGLYDEQYF. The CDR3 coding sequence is TGTGCCAGCTCCCAAGGACAGGGCCTTTACGACGAGCAGTACTTC. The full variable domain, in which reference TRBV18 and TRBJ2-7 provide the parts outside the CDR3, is NAGVMQNPRHLVRRRGQEARLRCSPMKGHSHVYWYRQLPEEGLKFMVYLQKENIIDESGMPKERFSAEFPKEGPSILRIQQVVRGDSAAYFCASSQGQGLYDEQYFGPGTRLTVT.

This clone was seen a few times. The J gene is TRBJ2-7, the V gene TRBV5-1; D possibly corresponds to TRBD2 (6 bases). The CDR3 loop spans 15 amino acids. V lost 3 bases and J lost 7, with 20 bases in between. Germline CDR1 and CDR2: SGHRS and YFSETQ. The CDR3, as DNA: TGCGCCAGCAGCTGGGATCTGGGGGGATCAAGGGAGCAGTACTTC. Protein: CASSWDLGGSREQYF. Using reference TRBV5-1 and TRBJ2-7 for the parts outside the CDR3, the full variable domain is KAGVTQTPRYLIKTRGQQVTLSCSPISGHRSVSWYQQTPGQGLQFLFEYFSETQRNKGNFPGRFSGRQFSNSRSEMNVSTLELGDSALYLCASSWDLGGSREQYFGPGTRLTVT.

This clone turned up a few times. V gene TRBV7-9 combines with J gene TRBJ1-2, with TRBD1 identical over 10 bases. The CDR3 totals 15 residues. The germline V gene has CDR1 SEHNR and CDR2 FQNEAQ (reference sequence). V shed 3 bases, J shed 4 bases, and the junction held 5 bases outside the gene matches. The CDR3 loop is CASSFRDRGIYGYTF. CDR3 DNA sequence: TGTGCCAGCAGCTTCCGGGACAGGGGAATCTATGGCTACACCTTC.

The CDR3 DNA is TGTGCCAGCTCACCTTGGGAGGGGAATAACGAGCAGTACTTC. Translating it yields CASSPWEGNNEQYF. The chain links TRBV18 to TRBJ2-7, with 7 bases fitting TRBD2. The CDR3 is 14 residues long. Unmatched junction bases numbered 7, after V lost 3 bases and J lost 5 bases. Germline CDR1 reads KGHSH; CDR2 reads LQKENI.

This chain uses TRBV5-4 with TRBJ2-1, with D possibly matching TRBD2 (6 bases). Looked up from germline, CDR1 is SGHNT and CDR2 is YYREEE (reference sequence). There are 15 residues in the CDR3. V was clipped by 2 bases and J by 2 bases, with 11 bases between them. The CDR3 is CASSFGGATYNEQFF. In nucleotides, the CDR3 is TGTGCCAGCAGCTTTGGCGGGGCTACCTACAATGAGCAGTTCTTC.

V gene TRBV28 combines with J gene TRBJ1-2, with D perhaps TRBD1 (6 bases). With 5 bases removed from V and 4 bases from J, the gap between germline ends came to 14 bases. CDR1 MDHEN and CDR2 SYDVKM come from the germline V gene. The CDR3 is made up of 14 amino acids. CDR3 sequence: CASSPPTGFYGYTF. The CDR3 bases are TGTGCCAGCAGTCCCCCTACAGGGTTCTATGGCTACACCTTC.

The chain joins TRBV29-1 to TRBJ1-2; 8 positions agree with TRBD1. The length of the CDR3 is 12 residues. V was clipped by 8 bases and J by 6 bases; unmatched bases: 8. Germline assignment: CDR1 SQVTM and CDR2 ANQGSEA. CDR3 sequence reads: CSSGQGGNGYTF. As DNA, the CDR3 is TGCAGCTCCGGACAGGGTGGCAATGGCTACACCTTC.

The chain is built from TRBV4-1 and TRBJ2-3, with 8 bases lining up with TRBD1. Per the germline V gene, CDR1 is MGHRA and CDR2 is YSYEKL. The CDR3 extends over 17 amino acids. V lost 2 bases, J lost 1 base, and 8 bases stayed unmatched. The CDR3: CASSQPLGGQGTDTQYF. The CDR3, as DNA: TGCGCCAGCAGCCAACCCCTAGGGGGACAGGGCACAGATACGCAGTATTTT.

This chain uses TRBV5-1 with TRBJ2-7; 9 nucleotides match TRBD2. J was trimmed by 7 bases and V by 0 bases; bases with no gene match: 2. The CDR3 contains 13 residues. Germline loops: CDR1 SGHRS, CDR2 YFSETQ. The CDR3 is CASSLVLAGEQYF. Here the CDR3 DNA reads TGCGCCAGCAGCTTGGTCCTAGCGGGGGAGCAGTACTTC.

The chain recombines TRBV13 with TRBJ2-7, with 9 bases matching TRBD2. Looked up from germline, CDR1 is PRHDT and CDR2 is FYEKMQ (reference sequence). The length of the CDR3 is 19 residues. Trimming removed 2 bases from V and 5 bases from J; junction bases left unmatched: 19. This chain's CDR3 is CASSLTPGGAISGSHEQYF. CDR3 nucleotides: TGTGCCAGCAGCTTAACCCCCGGAGGGGCTATTAGCGGGAGCCACGAGCAGTACTTC.

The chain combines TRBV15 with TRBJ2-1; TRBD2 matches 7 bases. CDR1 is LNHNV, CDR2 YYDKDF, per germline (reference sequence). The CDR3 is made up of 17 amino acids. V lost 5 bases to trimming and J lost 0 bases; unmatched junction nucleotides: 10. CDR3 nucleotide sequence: TGTGCCACCAGCCGAAAAATCGGCGGGAGCTCCTACAATGAGCAGTTCTTC. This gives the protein CATSRKIGGSSYNEQFF.

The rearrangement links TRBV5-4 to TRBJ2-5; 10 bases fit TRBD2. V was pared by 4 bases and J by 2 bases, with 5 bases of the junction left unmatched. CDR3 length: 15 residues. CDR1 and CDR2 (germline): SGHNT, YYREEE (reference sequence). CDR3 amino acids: CASSIRLAGQETQYF. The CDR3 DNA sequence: TGTGCCAGCAGCATAAGACTAGCGGGTCAAGAGACCCAGTACTTC.

The CDR3 DNA is TGTGCCAGCAGCTTAAACCTAGACCAAGAGACCCAGTACTTC. Its protein product is CASSLNLDQETQYF. The chain recombines TRBV7-3 with TRBJ2-5; no definite D call. This CDR3 comprises 14 residues. Germline-derived CDR1 and CDR2 are SGHTA and FQGTGA. Trimming took 1 base from V and 0 from J, leaving 6 bases between them.

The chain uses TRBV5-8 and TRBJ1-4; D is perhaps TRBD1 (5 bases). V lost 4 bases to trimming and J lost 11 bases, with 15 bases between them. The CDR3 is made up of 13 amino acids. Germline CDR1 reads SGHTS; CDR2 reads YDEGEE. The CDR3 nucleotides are TGTGCCAGCAGCGGAGACAGAATGGGGAAACTGTTTTTT. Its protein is CASSGDRMGKLFF.

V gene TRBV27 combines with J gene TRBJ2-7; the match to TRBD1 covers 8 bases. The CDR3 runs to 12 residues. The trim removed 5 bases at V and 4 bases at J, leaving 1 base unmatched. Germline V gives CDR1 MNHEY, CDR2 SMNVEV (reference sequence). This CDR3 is CASSRTGYEQYF. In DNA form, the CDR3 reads TGTGCCAGCAGTAGGACAGGGTACGAGCAGTACTTC.

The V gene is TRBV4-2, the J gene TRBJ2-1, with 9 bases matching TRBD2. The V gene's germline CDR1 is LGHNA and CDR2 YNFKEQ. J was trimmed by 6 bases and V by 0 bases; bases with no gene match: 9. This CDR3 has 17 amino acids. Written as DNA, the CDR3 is TGTGCCAGCAGCCAAGATCTTGGCCTAGCGGGGACCAATGAGCAGTTCTTC. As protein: CASSQDLGLAGTNEQFF.

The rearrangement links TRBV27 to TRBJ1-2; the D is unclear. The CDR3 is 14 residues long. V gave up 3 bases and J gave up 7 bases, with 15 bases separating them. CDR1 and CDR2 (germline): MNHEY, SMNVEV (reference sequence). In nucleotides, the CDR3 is TGTGCCAGCAGTTTCGGCCCGACCCCAGGTGGCTACACCTTC. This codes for CASSFGPTPGGYTF.

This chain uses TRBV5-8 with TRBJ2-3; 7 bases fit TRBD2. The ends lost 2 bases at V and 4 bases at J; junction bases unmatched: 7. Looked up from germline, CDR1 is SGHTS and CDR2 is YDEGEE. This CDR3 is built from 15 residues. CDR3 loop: CASSFPGRPSDTQYF. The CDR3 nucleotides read TGTGCCAGCAGCTTTCCCGGGAGGCCGTCAGATACGCAGTATTTT.

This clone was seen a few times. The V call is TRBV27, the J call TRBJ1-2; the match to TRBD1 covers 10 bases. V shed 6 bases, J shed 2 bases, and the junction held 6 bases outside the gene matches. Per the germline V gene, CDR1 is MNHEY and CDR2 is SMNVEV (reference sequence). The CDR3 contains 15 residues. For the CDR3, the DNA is TGTGCCAGCAGGTCTCCGGGACAGGGGAACTATGGCTACACCTTC. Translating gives CASRSPGQGNYGYTF.

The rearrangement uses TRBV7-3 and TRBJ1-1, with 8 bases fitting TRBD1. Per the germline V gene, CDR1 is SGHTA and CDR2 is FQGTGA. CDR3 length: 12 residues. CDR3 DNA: TGTGAATCAACAGGGGGTTTCACTGAAGCTTTCTTT. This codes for CESTGGFTEAFF.

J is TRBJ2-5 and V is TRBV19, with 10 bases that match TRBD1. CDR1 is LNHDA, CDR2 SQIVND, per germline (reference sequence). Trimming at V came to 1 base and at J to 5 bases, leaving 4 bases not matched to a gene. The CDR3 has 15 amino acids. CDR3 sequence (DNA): TGTGCCAGTAGTATAGCGACAGGGGGCGGTGAGACCCAGTACTTC. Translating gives CASSIATGGGETQYF.